These T cell receptor beta chains were read from a single sample in a study of blood T cell repertoires in COVID-19. TCRdb's copy holds only in-frame clones and misses some; the assay was immunoSEQ multiplex PCR. The sample includes 60,000 to 80,000 clones, about nine tenths seen only once; the top ten take roughly 6.7%. The sample was peripheral blood. Receptors were obtained from a woman aged 70 to 79 with acute or convalescent COVID-19. Each CDR3 is given with its conserved first and last residue. D genes are given only for firm matches. Only some rows state a clone size, as once, few, many or a class for expanded clones.

>-|TRBV9|-|TRBJ1-1
TGTGCCAGCAGCGTCGGCCTACAGGGTTTCACTGAAGCTTTCTTT
CASSVGLQGFTEAFF
>TRBD1|TRBV30|-|TRBJ1-2
TGTGCCTGGAGGGGGGGACAGGGGAAGAAGCATGGCTACACCTTC
CAWRGGQGKKHGYTF
>-|TRBV20-1|-|TRBJ2-1
TGCAGTGCTAAACAATATGAGCAGTTCTTC
CSAKQYEQFF
>-|TRBV28|-|TRBJ1-2
TGTGCCAGCAGTTTCGCCCCTAGGCAGAACTATGGCTACACCTTC
CASSFAPRQNYGYTF
>-|TRBV11-2|once|TRBJ1-1
TGTGCCAGCAACCCATTTTCGGGGAGAGTCACTGAAGCTTTCTTT
CASNPFSGRVTEAFF
>TRBD2|TRBV4-2|-|TRBJ2-2
TGTGCCAGCAGTCAAGTCAGGGCGGGAGAGGATACCGGGGAGCTGTTTTTT
CASSQVRAGEDTGELFF
>-|TRBV9|once|TRBJ1-2
TGTGCCAGCAGCGACTATGACAGCCTCTATGGCTACACCTTC
CASSDYDSLYGYTF
>-|TRBV5-1|once|TRBJ2-1
TGCGCCAGCAGCTTTCCCTTTCAGGGCAATGAGCAGTTCTTC
CASSFPFQGNEQFF
>-|TRBV7-3|-|TRBJ2-7
TGTGCCAGCAGCTTAAGCCCAGATTCCTACGAGCAGTACTTC
CASSLSPDSYEQYF
>TRBD2|TRBV11-2|-|TRBJ2-1
TGTGCCAGCTCGCGAAGCGGGGGGAGGGGAGAGCAGTTCTTC
CASSRSGGRGEQFF
>-|TRBV6-6|-|TRBJ1-5
TGTGCCAGCAGTTACGCGGGGGCCGGCAATCAGCCCCAGCATTTT
CASSYAGAGNQPQHF
>TRBD2|TRBV9|-|TRBJ2-3
TGTGCCAGCAGCGTAGGAGGAGCGGGAGTACCGGATACGCAGTATTTT
CASSVGGAGVPDTQYF
>-|TRBV30|-|TRBJ1-1
TGTGCCTGGAGTACTCCGGACACGGCTGCTGAAGCTTTCTTT
CAWSTPDTAAEAFF
>TRBD1|TRBV5-1|-|TRBJ1-2
TGCGCCAGCAGCTACGGACAGGGAGTCTACACCTTC
CASSYGQGVYTF
>-|TRBV7-8|once|TRBJ2-1
TGTGCCAGCACCTCCGAGATCGAGCAGTTCTTC
CASTSEIEQFF
>-|TRBV5-1|once|TRBJ2-3
TGCGCCAGCAGCCTAGGTAGTTCGCTCACAGATACGCAGTATTTT
CASSLGSSLTDTQYF
>-|TRBV30|-|TRBJ1-6
TGTGCCTGGAGTGCGGACAGCTATAATTCACCCCTCCACTTT
CAWSADSYNSPLHF
>-|TRBV28|-|TRBJ1-2
TGTGCCAGCTTTGGGACATCACCACGCTCTAACTATGGCTACACCTTC
CASFGTSPRSNYGYTF
>-|TRBV7-9|many|TRBJ1-2
TGTGCCAGCAGCCCCAGGGGCGAGGATCGCTACACCTTC
CASSPRGEDRYTF
>-|TRBV19|-|TRBJ2-1
TGTGCCAGCACAGGAATGAGCTCCTACAATGAGCAGTTCTTC
CASTGMSSYNEQFF
>-|TRBV19|once|TRBJ2-1
TGTGCCAGTAGTACTAAATGGGAGCAGTTCTTC
CASSTKWEQFF
>-|TRBV2|-|TRBJ2-3
TGTGCCAGCAGTGCCGGACTAAGCACAGATACGCAGTATTTT
CASSAGLSTDTQYF
>-|TRBV15|-|TRBJ1-1
TGTGCCACCAGCAGAGATGCGGAATACAACACTGAAGCTTTCTTT
CATSRDAEYNTEAFF
>TRBD1|TRBV9|-|TRBJ1-5
TGTGCCAGCAGCGTAGAAGGACAGGCGAATCAGCCCCAGCATTTT
CASSVEGQANQPQHF
>-|TRBV2|-|TRBJ1-5
TGTGCCAGCAGCTTGGACACTAGCAATCAGCCCCAGCATTTT
CASSLDTSNQPQHF
>-|TRBV29-1|-|TRBJ2-1
TGCAGCGTTTCAAGGCACAGATCCTATGAGCAGTTCTTC
CSVSRHRSYEQFF
>-|TRBV6-2/TRBV6-3|-|TRBJ2-1
TGTGCCAGCAGTTCCAACCGACCTACCACCGGGGAGCAGTTCTTC
CASSSNRPTTGEQFF
>TRBD2|TRBV2|few|TRBJ2-7
TGTGCCAGCAGTGCCCGACTAGCGGGGGGGAGCTCCTACGAGCAGTACTTC
CASSARLAGGSSYEQYF
>-|TRBV12-3/TRBV12-4|-|TRBJ1-5
TGTGCCAGCAGTCTGGGGGGGGAGCCCCAGCATTTT
CASSLGGEPQHF
>TRBD1|TRBV15|-|TRBJ1-5
TGTGCCACCAGCCGGGACAGGGATTTTAGAACGGGCAATCAGCCCCAGCATTTT
CATSRDRDFRTGNQPQHF
>TRBD2|TRBV6-2/TRBV6-3|-|TRBJ2-7
TGTGCCAGCAGTTACCCCCTAGCGGGAGGATCCTACGAGCAGTACTTC
CASSYPLAGGSYEQYF
>-|TRBV28|-|TRBJ2-1
TGTGCCAGCAGTTTGAGTTACAATGAGCAGTTCTTC
CASSLSYNEQFF
>-|TRBV7-6|once|TRBJ2-3
TGTGCCAGCAGCTACAACCCGGCGCATTCGGACACCCTTGCGCACACAGATACGCAGTATTTT
CASSYNPAHSDTLAHTDTQYF
>TRBD1|TRBV24-1|-|TRBJ1-2
TGTGCCACCAGTGAGGGACAGGGGGCGGTCTATGGCTACACCTTC
CATSEGQGAVYGYTF
>TRBD1|TRBV30|-|TRBJ1-4
TGTGCCTGGACAGGGGACAGGAATGAAAAACTGTTTTTT
CAWTGDRNEKLFF
>-|TRBV5-1|-|TRBJ2-3
TGCGCCAGCAGCGAGGCTAGCACAGATACGCAGTATTTT
CASSEASTDTQYF
>-|TRBV12-5|-|TRBJ1-6
TGTGCTAGTGGTTTGGGACCCGGGAATTCACCCCTCCACTTT
CASGLGPGNSPLHF
>-|TRBV29-1|-|TRBJ1-5
TGCAGCGTTGGAGGGAATAGCAATCAGCCCCAGCATTTT
CSVGGNSNQPQHF
>TRBD1|TRBV28|-|TRBJ1-6
TGTGCCAGCAGTTTAGACAGGGGCCATTCACCCCTCCACTTT
CASSLDRGHSPLHF
>-|TRBV11-2|-|TRBJ2-2
TGTGCCAGCAGCTTCCGCACAGACACGGAGCTGTTTTTT
CASSFRTDTELFF
>-|TRBV9|-|TRBJ2-3
TGTGCCAGCAGCGTAGATCGGAGAACTAGCACAGATACGCAGTATTTT
CASSVDRRTSTDTQYF
>-|TRBV28|-|TRBJ2-2
TGTGCCAGCAGTTTTTTACAGGGTGGAACCGGGGAGCTGTTTTTT
CASSFLQGGTGELFF
>TRBD1|TRBV5-1|-|TRBJ1-1
TGCGCCAGCAGTTCCGGGACAGGGGGTGTCACTGAAGCTTTCTTT
CASSSGTGGVTEAFF
>TRBD2|TRBV7-2|-|TRBJ2-3
TGTGCCAGCAGCGGCGGGACTAGCTTACTTACTACGCAGTATTTT
CASSGGTSLLTTQYF
>TRBD2|TRBV6-5|-|TRBJ2-4
TGTGCCAGCAGCCCAGCGGGAGGGCCACGAAACATTCAGTACTTC
CASSPAGGPRNIQYF
>TRBD1|TRBV27|-|TRBJ1-4
TGTGCCAGCAGTCGACAGGGGGCAGAACATGAAAAACTGTTTTTT
CASSRQGAEHEKLFF
>-|TRBV29-1|-|TRBJ1-2
TGCAGCGCCACACGCGGAACAGGGTACACCTTC
CSATRGTGYTF
>TRBD1|TRBV7-9|once|TRBJ1-6
TGTGCCAGCAGCTTAGCGGACAGGGGGTTTTCACCCCTCCACTTT
CASSLADRGFSPLHF
>-|TRBV20-1|-|TRBJ1-2
TGCAGTGCTAGTCCGCAGGAAAAGCTTAACTATGGCTACACCTTC
CSASPQEKLNYGYTF
>-|TRBV28|-|TRBJ2-7
TGTGCCAGCAGTCTACAACAGGGATACACCTACGAGCAGTACTTC
CASSLQQGYTYEQYF
>-|TRBV10-3|-|TRBJ1-6
TGTGCCATCAGTGGGCGACAGAGGGGGAATTCACCCCTCCACTTT
CAISGRQRGNSPLHF
>-|TRBV7-9|-|TRBJ1-1
TGTGCCAGCAGCTTAGTTTTGTCCCGAGGGACTGAAGCTTTCTTT
CASSLVLSRGTEAFF
>TRBD1|TRBV10-3|-|TRBJ1-5
TGTGCCATCAGCACAGGACAGGGAGTGGGTCAGCCCCAGCATTTT
CAISTGQGVGQPQHF
>TRBD1|TRBV4-1|-|TRBJ1-1
TGCGCCAGCAGCCTCCTAGGGTACAGGGGGCAAGCTTTCTTT
CASSLLGYRGQAFF
>TRBD2|TRBV7-3|-|TRBJ2-7
TGTGCCAGCAGCCCCCAAGCGGGGGTTTACGAGCAGTACTTC
CASSPQAGVYEQYF